A single sample is the source of the 10 T cell receptor beta chains below, sequenced in a study of blood T cell repertoires in COVID-19 (TCRdb year 2020). Library construction relied on the immunoSEQ multiplex PCR assay. What TCRdb holds here is the immuneACCESS table cut down to in-frame rearrangements. Part of the clones is not present; checked against another copy, under half of the missing clones reflect an unresolved V gene, and the others are unexplained. The sample has around 72,000 clones on record, roughly 85% of them singletons. 15% to 20% of the sample is in the top ten clones. The sequenced sample consisted of peripheral blood. Receptors originate from a woman older than 75 with acute or convalescent COVID-19.

The V call is TRBV5-1, the J call TRBJ1-2; no definite D call. Germline lookup yields CDR1 SGHRS and CDR2 YFSETQ. The length of the CDR3 is 13 residues. V was shortened by 4 bases and J by 5 bases, with 12 bases between the two germline ends. As DNA, the CDR3 is TGCGCCAGCAGCCCCACGGGAATTTATGGCTACACCTTC. Its protein is CASSPTGIYGYTF.

V usage is TRBV2 and J usage is TRBJ2-2, with 15 bases aligning to TRBD2. Looked up from germline, CDR1 is SNHLY and CDR2 is FYNNEI. CDR3 length: 17 residues. V dropped 6 bases and J dropped 3; count of bases not matched to a gene: 5. The CDR3 sequence: CASSGLAGGRDTGELFF. CDR3 nucleotides: TGTGCCAGCAGCGGACTAGCGGGAGGGCGGGACACCGGGGAGCTGTTTTTT.

The rearrangement joins TRBV6-1 to TRBJ1-2, with D uncertain. V was pared by 2 bases and J by 0 bases, with 4 bases between. The CDR3 runs 13 residues. Germline-derived CDR1 and CDR2 are MNHNS and SASEGT. CDR3 sequence: CASSEISNYGYTF. CDR3 bases: TGTGCCAGCAGTGAAATCTCTAACTATGGCTACACCTTC.

In its sample, this clone was seen once. This chain joins TRBV5-1 and TRBJ2-3; no clear D gene. The ends were cut back, 0 bases at V and 1 base at J, with 6 bases in the middle. The germline V gene has CDR1 SGHRS and CDR2 YFSETQ. This CDR3 spans 14 amino acids. In DNA form, the CDR3 reads TGCGCCAGCAGCTTGGTTCTCCGCACAGATACGCAGTATTTT. This sequence encodes CASSLVLRTDTQYF.

The chain recombines TRBV6-5 with TRBJ2-3; 10 bases line up with TRBD2. This CDR3 region has 14 residues. Germline loops: CDR1 MNHEY, CDR2 SVGAGI. Unmatched junction bases numbered 8, after V lost 7 bases and J lost 7 bases. Written as DNA, the CDR3 is TGTGCCAGCACAGAGCGGGGGGGCCGAAATACGCAGTATTTT. Protein: CASTERGGRNTQYF.

This clone has more than one count but fewer than ten. The chain couples TRBV2 to TRBJ2-5, with D maybe TRBD1 (6 bases). The CDR3 has 16 amino acids. CDR1 is SNHLY, CDR2 FYNNEI, per germline. The V gene lost 2 bases and the J gene lost 1 base, with 14 bases spanning the gap. The CDR3 DNA reads TGTGCCAGCAGTGAATCGGCAGTCAGGGGCCAAGAGACCCAGTACTTC. As protein: CASSESAVRGQETQYF.

The gene calls are TRBV6-5 and TRBJ1-1, with 9 bases lining up with TRBD1. J was trimmed by 4 bases and V by 2 bases; bases with no gene match: 8. The CDR3 has 16 residues. Germline V gives CDR1 MNHEY, CDR2 SVGAGI. The CDR3 spells CASSYRWTGVATEAFF. For the CDR3, the DNA is TGTGCCAGCAGTTACCGCTGGACAGGGGTGGCCACTGAAGCTTTCTTT.

This chain joins TRBV5-1 and TRBJ1-3; D gene uncertain. CDR1 and CDR2 from the germline V gene are SGHRS and YFSETQ. The CDR3 contains 16 residues. The V and J ends lost 0 bases and 1 base respectively, with 11 bases between them. DNA of the CDR3: TGCGCCAGCAGCTTGGCCCCCCAGGAATCTGGAAACACCATATATTTT. Its protein is CASSLAPQESGNTIYF.

The rearrangement uses TRBV5-6 and TRBJ1-6; 7 bases map to TRBD1. CDR1 is SGHDT, CDR2 YYEEEE, per germline. J lost 7 bases, V lost 4 bases, and 14 bases had no gene match. The CDR3 covers 17 residues. The CDR3, as DNA: TGTGCCAGCAGCCACAACAGGGGCGCCCCTCGCAATTCACCCCTCCACTTT. Amino acids: CASSHNRGAPRNSPLHF.

The J gene is TRBJ2-7, the V gene TRBV2; TRBD2 is a possible D gene (5 bases). V was pared by 5 bases and J by 2 bases, with 10 bases between. Per the germline V gene, CDR1 is SNHLY and CDR2 is FYNNEI. CDR3 length: 13 residues. The CDR3 DNA reads as TGTGCCAGCAGTCCGGACGGGGCCTACGAGCAGTACTTC. This codes for CASSPDGAYEQYF.